Listed below are T cell receptor beta chains from one sample, sequenced in a study of cytomegalovirus exposure and HLA in healthy donors. Assay used: immunoSEQ multiplex PCR; TCRdb lists only in-frame clones, some missing. The sample comprises 84,000 or so clones, approximately 76% of which are singletons, and over 1.1% rests with the top ten. Sequenced: PBMCs. The source of these receptors is a male donor in good health and CMV-seronegative. Both conserved end residues are part of each CDR3. The D gene is left open where the match is weak. Clone sizes are given selectively: once, few, many, or a class where the clone is expanded.

size	V	D	J	DNA	CDR3
.	TRBV15	.	TRBJ1-5	TGTGCCACCAGCAGAGAGGCCCCTTGGGCAGGTAGTAATCAGCCCCAGCATTTT	CATSREAPWAGSNQPQHF
.	TRBV30	TRBD1	TRBJ1-2	TGTGCCTGGACCGGGGACAGGGGAAACTATGGCTACACCTTC	CAWTGDRGNYGYTF
.	TRBV7-7	.	TRBJ2-7	TGTGCTAGCAGCCAGGGGACCGGCCGCTACGAGCAGTACTTC	CASSQGTGRYEQYF
.	TRBV2	.	TRBJ1-1	TGTGCCAGCACTTCGGACAGAGCTTCTGAAGCTTTCTTT	CASTSDRASEAFF
.	TRBV2	TRBD1	TRBJ2-7	TGTGCCAGCAGAGGACAGGAGAACTACGAGCAGTACTTC	CASRGQENYEQYF
.	TRBV30	.	TRBJ1-1	TGTGCCTCGATGATGACTGATGAAGCTTTCTTT	CASMMTDEAFF
.	TRBV7-9	TRBD2	TRBJ2-4	TGTGCCAGCAGCTCCTCCATGGGAGGGACGATAAACATTCAGTACTTC	CASSSSMGGTINIQYF
.	TRBV27	TRBD2	TRBJ2-1	TGTGCCAGCAGTCTGCCGGGGGGTTCCAATGAGCAGTTCTTC	CASSLPGGSNEQFF
once	TRBV27	TRBD1	TRBJ1-2	TGTGCCAGCAGGGCGGACAGGGGGGACTATGGCTACACCTTC	CASRADRGDYGYTF
once	TRBV28	.	TRBJ1-2	TGTGCGAGTTATCTCCCCTTCTATGGCTACACCTTC	CASYLPFYGYTF
.	TRBV6-5	TRBD1	TRBJ1-2	TGTGCCAGCAGTGGATTACGGACAGGGGGAGGCTACACCTTC	CASSGLRTGGGYTF
.	TRBV7-9	.	TRBJ2-2	TGTGCCAGCAGCCCAGAGGGCTTCACCGGGGAGCTGTTTTTT	CASSPEGFTGELFF
.	TRBV11-3	TRBD2	TRBJ2-2	TGTGCCAGCAGCCCCGGGAGGGTTGGGGACACCGGGGAGCTGTTTTTT	CASSPGRVGDTGELFF
.	TRBV5-1	TRBD1	TRBJ2-3	TGCGCCAGCAGCTTGGGGACAGGGCAAGGTCAGGATACGCAGTATTTT	CASSLGTGQGQDTQYF
.	TRBV21-1	.	TRBJ2-2	TGTGCCAGCAGTTCAAGGACTAACCTTACCGGGGAGCTGTTTTTT	CASSSRTNLTGELFF
few	TRBV7-2	.	TRBJ1-4	TGTGCCAGCAGATTTACGGGGGGGTGGGGAGAAAAACTGTTTTTT	CASRFTGGWGEKLFF
.	TRBV28	.	TRBJ1-2	TGTGCCAGCAGTTTATCGCAGGGATACTATGGCTACACCTTC	CASSLSQGYYGYTF
.	TRBV6-5	.	TRBJ2-1	TGTGCCAGCAGAGGGGTTCAGCAGTTCTTC	CASRGVQQFF
.	TRBV6-5	.	TRBJ1-1	TGTGCCAGCAGCCCTGGGACTGTTGAAGCTTTCTTT	CASSPGTVEAFF
once	TRBV5-6	.	TRBJ1-1	TGTGCCAGCAGCTTGGCAGGGCCCACTGAAGCTTTCTTT	CASSLAGPTEAFF
.	TRBV7-2	.	TRBJ1-3	TGTGCCAGCAGCACGACAGATACTCCCGCAAGGACCATATATTTT	CASSTTDTPARTIYF
few	TRBV30	.	TRBJ1-3	TGTGCCTGGAGTGGACAGTGGACCTCTGGAAACACCATATATTTT	CAWSGQWTSGNTIYF